Listed here are 5 T cell receptor beta chains from one sample, sequenced in a study of blood T cell repertoires in COVID-19. The data were produced by immunoSEQ multiplex PCR, yet TCRdb's version contains in-frame clones alone and is incomplete. The sample contains about 160,000 clones, around 81% of which appear only once. Sequencing was done on a sample of peripheral blood. Receptor source: a man between 65 and 80 years old who had recovered from COVID-19.

The V and J genes are TRBV18 and TRBJ2-5; 13 positions agree with TRBD2. Germline trimming cut 6 bases from V and 4 bases from J; bases unmatched to any gene: 11. The CDR3 length is 17 residues. Germline values: CDR1 KGHSH, CDR2 LQKENI. CDR3: CASSPNTGLAGIETQYF. The CDR3 DNA follows: TGTGCCAGCTCCCCCAATACGGGACTAGCGGGAATAGAGACCCAGTACTTC.

The chain employs TRBV6-2 or TRBV6-3 and TRBJ2-1; 7 bases match TRBD2. This CDR3 is built from 13 residues. CDR1 MNHEY and CDR2 SVGEGT come from the germline V gene. After removal of 5 bases from V and 10 bases from J, the junction contained 8 bases not matched to a gene. CDR3 sequence (DNA): TGTGCCAGCAGTCCGCTAAGAGCGGGGGAGCAGTTCTTC. As protein: CASSPLRAGEQFF.

The chain uses TRBV10-3 and TRBJ1-1; TRBD1 aligns across 10 bases. The CDR3 is made up of 16 amino acids. Germline CDR1 reads ENHRY; CDR2 reads SYGVKD. With V trimmed by 0 bases and J by 6 bases, 7 bases remained unmatched. CDR3 DNA: TGTGCCATCAGTGAGTCAGGACAGGGGGTTGGCGCTGAAGCTTTCTTT. Protein sequence: CAISESGQGVGAEAFF.

This chain uses TRBV28 with TRBJ2-1; 9 bases are shared with TRBD2. The CDR3 extends over 15 amino acids. CDR1 and CDR2 from the germline V gene are MDHEN and SYDVKM. V gave up 3 bases and J gave up 8 bases; unmatched junction bases: 8. The CDR3 sequence is CASSFSGSLGDEQFF. The CDR3, as DNA: TGTGCCAGCAGTTTTAGCGGGAGTTTGGGCGATGAGCAGTTCTTC.

J is TRBJ2-7 and V is TRBV7-9; maybe TRBD1 (6 bases). The CDR3 length is 15 residues. CDR1 and CDR2 (germline): SEHNR, FQNEAQ (reference sequence). With 5 bases removed from V and 3 bases from J, the gap between germline ends came to 17 bases. CDR3 sequence: CASSRQVTSDYEQYF. The DNA for the CDR3 is TGTGCCAGCAGCCGACAGGTAACTTCGGACTACGAGCAGTACTTC.